One sample yielded the 3 T cell receptor beta chains listed below, sequenced in a study of T cells in localized non-small cell lung cancer. Measured with immunoSEQ multiplex PCR; TCRdb has only the in-frame clones, and not every one. The data show tens of thousands of clones, 80% seen once. Material: peripheral blood, obtained before any cancer treatment. These receptors came from a female donor older than 55 with stage I lung adenocarcinoma.

The chain has TRBV11-2 and TRBJ1-3, with no clear D. The CDR3 runs to 16 residues. Trimming stripped 0 bases from V and 6 bases from J, with 15 bases between. Per the germline V gene, CDR1 is SGHAT and CDR2 is FQNNGV. As DNA, the CDR3 is TGTGCCAGCAGCTTAGATCAAGCTAGTGGTACAAACACCATATATTTT. The encoded protein is CASSLDQASGTNTIYF.

This chain connects TRBV4-1 to TRBJ2-7, with a possible D match to TRBD1 (6 bases). This CDR3 comprises 13 residues. CDR1 and CDR2 (germline): MGHRA, YSYEKL. V gave up 5 bases and J gave up 2 bases, with 10 bases separating them. The chain's CDR3 is CASSFGGAYEQYF. CDR3 DNA sequence: TGCGCCAGCAGCTTTGGGGGCGCCTACGAGCAGTACTTC.

The CDR3 region has the DNA TGTGCCAGCAGTGAAGGGTGGACAGGGGGTGCTTACCCGGGGGAGCAGTACTTC. Translated: CASSEGWTGGAYPGEQYF. The chain couples TRBV2 to TRBJ2-7; 10 positions match TRBD1. With 1 base clipped from V and 7 bases from J, the junction kept 16 bases outside the gene matches. The CDR3 runs 18 residues. CDR1 and CDR2 (germline): SNHLY, FYNNEI.